The subject of this entry is one T cell receptor beta chain. This sample was taken from a study of glioma-infiltrating T cells. Amplification of TCR alpha and beta CDR3 regions from RNA used iRepertoire nested multiplex PCR. Each CDR3 protein gets one entry after TCRdb re-called the multiplex PCR reads with MiXCR. The profile covers some 120,000 distinct CDR3 sequences, with 20% to 25% appearing a single time and 12% to 15% taken by the ten largest. This sequence originates from a human donor with low-grade glioma or glioblastoma, undergoing nonglioma brain surgery, or in good health (not recorded which). Input material: glioma tissue, nonneoplastic brain tissue, or PBMCs (not recorded which).

The CDR3 region is CASSQEGDQETQYF. In DNA form, the CDR3 reads TGTGCCAGCAGCCAGGAGGGAGACCAAGAGACCCAGTACTTC. The chain is built from TRBV4-2 and TRBJ2-5, with D possibly matching TRBD2 (6 bases). Trimming took 3 bases from V and 0 from J, leaving 8 bases between them. There are 14 residues in the CDR3. Germline V lookup: CDR1 LGHNA, CDR2 YNFKEQ.